A selection of T cell receptor beta chains follows, all from one sample in a study of blood T cells in healthy people across ages. TCRdb re-called the 5' RACE reads with MiXCR, one entry per CDR3 protein. The repertoire holds about 1.8 million distinct CDR3 sequences, with less than 50% as singletons. The sample taken for sequencing was blood. The source of these receptors is a woman aged 40 to 49 in good health. CDR3s include the opening cysteine and the closing phenylalanine or tryptophan. The order of the fields is V gene, clone size, J gene, D gene, CDR3 protein, CDR3 DNA. D genes are given only for firm matches. Size is omitted from some rows. Given values are once, few, many or a class for expanded clones.

V: TRBV7-3; size: -; J: TRBJ2-3; D: -; CDR3: CASSLTLGEDTQYF; DNA: TGTGCCAGCAGCTTAACCTTAGGGGAAGATACGCAGTATTTT
V: TRBV29-1; size: -; J: TRBJ2-3; D: -; CDR3: CSFRGGYTQYF; DNA: TGCAGTTTTCGGGGCGGATATACGCAGTATTTT
V: TRBV7-2; size: -; J: TRBJ1-5; D: TRBD1; CDR3: CASSSRRTGTNQPQHF; DNA: TGTGCCAGCAGCTCCCGCCGGACAGGAACGAATCAGCCCCAGCATTTT
V: TRBV9; size: -; J: TRBJ2-5; D: -; CDR3: CASSQGPSPAQYF; DNA: TGTGCCAGCAGTCAGGGGCCCTCACCGGCCCAGTACTTC
V: TRBV3-1; size: -; J: TRBJ1-2; D: TRBD1; CDR3: CASSLYPGQGDYGYTF; DNA: TGTGCCAGCAGCCTTTATCCCGGACAGGGCGACTATGGCTACACCTTC
V: TRBV7-8; size: -; J: TRBJ2-1; D: TRBD2; CDR3: CASSELGTTTSEQFF; DNA: TGTGCCAGCAGCGAACTCGGGACTACGACAAGTGAGCAGTTCTTC
V: TRBV10-3; size: few; J: TRBJ1-2; D: -; CDR3: CAIWAGTNYGYTF; DNA: TGTGCCATCTGGGCAGGGACTAACTATGGCTACACCTTC
V: TRBV3-1; size: -; J: TRBJ1-4; D: -; CDR3: CACSQEGEKLFF; DNA: TGTGCCTGCAGCCAGGAGGGAGAAAAACTGTTTTTT
V: TRBV7-2; size: -; J: TRBJ2-5; D: TRBD1; CDR3: CASSRQGLRQETQYF; DNA: TGTGCCAGCAGCCGACAGGGGTTGCGGCAAGAGACCCAGTACTTC
V: TRBV20-1; size: -; J: TRBJ2-3; D: TRBD2; CDR3: CSELAGIGTDTQYF; DNA: TGCAGTGAACTAGCGGGGATCGGCACAGATACGCAGTATTTT
V: TRBV7-8; size: -; J: TRBJ2-5; D: -; CDR3: CASSLRLGQTQYF; DNA: TGTGCCAGCAGCTTAAGACTAGGTCAAACCCAGTACTTC
V: TRBV28; size: -; J: TRBJ2-1; D: -; CDR3: CASKEGIRNEQFF; DNA: TGTGCCAGCAAGGAGGGTATCAGGAATGAGCAGTTCTTC
V: TRBV28; size: -; J: TRBJ2-5; D: -; CDR3: CASSLLQGTNEQYF; DNA: TGTGCCAGCAGTTTACTACAGGGAACCAATGAGCAGTACTTC
V: TRBV12-3/TRBV12-4; size: -; J: TRBJ2-1; D: TRBD2; CDR3: CASSLGGRLGNEQFF; DNA: TGTGCCAGCTCTTTGGGGGGGAGGCTGGGTAATGAGCAGTTCTTC
V: TRBV29-1; size: -; J: TRBJ1-1; D: TRBD1; CDR3: CSVDGDRGNTEAFF; DNA: TGCAGCGTAGACGGGGACAGGGGGAACACTGAAGCTTTCTTT
V: TRBV7-2; size: -; J: TRBJ2-3; D: TRBD2; CDR3: CASSWTSGGNRGTDTQYF; DNA: TGTGCCAGCAGTTGGACTAGCGGGGGGAATAGAGGCACAGATACGCAGTATTTT
V: TRBV20-1; size: -; J: TRBJ1-5; D: TRBD1; CDR3: CSADLDREGQPQHF; DNA: TGCAGTGCTGATTTGGACAGGGAGGGTCAGCCCCAGCATTTT
V: TRBV12-3/TRBV12-4; size: -; J: TRBJ2-5; D: -; CDR3: CASTTEGGLETQYF; DNA: TGTGCCAGCACCACTGAGGGGGGCCTGGAGACCCAGTACTTC
V: TRBV4-2; size: few; J: TRBJ1-2; D: -; CDR3: CASSQEVDTGSDGYTF; DNA: TGTGCCAGCAGCCAAGAAGTGGACACAGGTTCGGATGGCTACACCTTC
V: TRBV20-1; size: few; J: TRBJ2-3; D: -; CDR3: CSARAGLGPSTDTQYF; DNA: TGCAGTGCTAGAGCGGGACTTGGACCTAGCACAGATACGCAGTATTTT
V: TRBV12-3/TRBV12-4; size: once; J: TRBJ2-1; D: -; CDR3: CAGSRGGSEQFF; DNA: TGTGCCGGCAGTCGAGGGGGGAGTGAGCAGTTCTTC
V: TRBV6-2/TRBV6-3; size: -; J: TRBJ2-7; D: -; CDR3: CASTRTVSYEQYF; DNA: TGTGCCAGCACTAGGACAGTCTCCTACGAGCAGTACTTC
V: TRBV20-1; size: -; J: TRBJ1-2; D: -; CDR3: CSARAAGASGYGYTF; DNA: TGCAGTGCTAGAGCAGCAGGGGCGTCTGGCTATGGCTACACCTTC
V: TRBV7-2; size: -; J: TRBJ1-2; D: -; CDR3: CASSAEQVPYGYTF; DNA: TGTGCCAGCAGTGCGGAGCAGGTTCCCTATGGCTACACCTTC